The sample holds many counts of the clone carrying this T cell receptor beta chain. The antigen remains undetermined. This specimen comes from a study of regulatory T cells in long-lasting Graves disease. This CDR3 contains 17 residues. The V end was cut by 1 base, the J end by 3 bases, with 16 bases between. Germline V CDR1 and CDR2: SNHLY, FYNNEI. The time point is: newly diagnosed GD, antithyroid drugs for less than 3 months. Making the TCR library involved RNA that had been extracted from PBMCs. Library construction for TCR beta used iRepertoire HTBI primers and Arm-PCR of CDR3 regions. TCRdb reanalysed the multiplex PCR reads using MiXCR and keeps one entry per CDR3 protein. The sample contains roughly 250,000 distinct CDR3 sequences, under 20% of which appear only once. Points from the study as a whole: Persistent cases favored TRBV28, TRBJ1-2 and TRBJ2-5.

In addition, the sample was reused for a study of T cells in Graves' hyperthyroidism and ophthalmopathy.

The rearrangement links TRBV2 to TRBJ1-5; no reliable D call. This sequence was found in a woman in her thirties with Graves disease. The sequenced sample was peripheral blood mononuclear cells (PBMCs), obtained at new diagnosis, from a patient treated with antithyroid drugs. Here the CDR3 reads CASSEELPTLHNQPQHF. The CDR3 DNA reads TGTGCCAGCAGTGAAGAGTTGCCAACCCTACACAATCAGCCCCAGCATTTT.